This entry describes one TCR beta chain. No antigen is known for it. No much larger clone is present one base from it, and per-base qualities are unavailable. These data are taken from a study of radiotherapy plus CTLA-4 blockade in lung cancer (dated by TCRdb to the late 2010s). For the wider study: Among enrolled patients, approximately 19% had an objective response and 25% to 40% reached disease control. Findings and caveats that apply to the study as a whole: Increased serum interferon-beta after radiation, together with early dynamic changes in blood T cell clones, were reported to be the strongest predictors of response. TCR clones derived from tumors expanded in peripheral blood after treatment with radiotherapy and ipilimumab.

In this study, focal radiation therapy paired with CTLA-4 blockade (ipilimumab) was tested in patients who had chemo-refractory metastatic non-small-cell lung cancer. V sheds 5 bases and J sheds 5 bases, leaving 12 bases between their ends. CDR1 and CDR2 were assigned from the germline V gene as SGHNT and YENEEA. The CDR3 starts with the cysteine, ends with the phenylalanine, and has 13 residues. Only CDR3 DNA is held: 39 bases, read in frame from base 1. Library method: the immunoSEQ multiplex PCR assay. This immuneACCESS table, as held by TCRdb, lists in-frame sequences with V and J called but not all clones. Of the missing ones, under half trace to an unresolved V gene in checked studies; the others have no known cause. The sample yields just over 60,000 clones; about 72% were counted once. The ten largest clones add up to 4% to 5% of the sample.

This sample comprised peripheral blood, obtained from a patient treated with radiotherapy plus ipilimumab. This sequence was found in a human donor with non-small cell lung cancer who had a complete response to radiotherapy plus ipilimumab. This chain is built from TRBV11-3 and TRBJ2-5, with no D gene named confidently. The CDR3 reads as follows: CASSPGPGETQYF. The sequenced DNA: TGTGCCAGCAGCCCCGGACCTGGGGAGACCCAGTACTTC.